This is a list of T cell receptor beta chains from one sample in a study of CD8 T cells in Susac syndrome. One entry per CDR3 protein results from TCRdb running MiXCR on the immunoSEQ multiplex PCR reads. The sample shows 150,000 to 190,000 distinct CDR3 sequences, over 95% of them seen only once. The sample was CD8+ T cells from PBMCs. All receptors come from a human donor with multiple sclerosis. Each CDR3 is given with its conserved first and last residue. A D gene is named only where the DNA matches it firmly. Size values are once, few and many counts, or a class for expanded clones, and some rows have none.

D | size | J | V | CDR3 | DNA
TRBD2 | . | TRBJ2-1 | TRBV14 | CASSQVSFAGGACEQFF | TGTGCCAGCAGCCAAGTTAGTTTTGCCGGGGGGGCCTGTGAGCAGTTCTTC
. | . | TRBJ1-2 | TRBV12-3/TRBV12-4 | CASLRTQGYTF | TGTGCCAGCCTCAGGACGCAAGGCTACACCTTC
TRBD2 | . | TRBJ2-6 | TRBV3-1 | CASSQDLLGLGRAGANVLTF | TGTGCCAGCAGCCAAGATCTCCTAGGCCTGGGGAGGGCTGGGGCCAACGTCCTGACTTTC
. | . | TRBJ2-3 | TRBV15 | CATSRSMAGADTQYF | TGTGCCACCAGCAGGAGCATGGCCGGCGCAGATACGCAGTATTTT
TRBD1 | . | TRBJ2-3 | TRBV30 | CAWSGGQGPEDTQYF | TGTGCCTGGAGTGGGGGACAGGGCCCGGAGGATACGCAGTATTTT
. | . | TRBJ2-5 | TRBV12-3/TRBV12-4 | CASSLAHETQYF | TGTGCCAGCAGTTTAGCGCACGAGACCCAGTACTTC
. | . | TRBJ1-5 | TRBV4-1 | CASSQIRGAGQPQHF | TGCGCCAGCAGCCAAATCAGGGGTGCGGGTCAGCCCCAGCATTTT
. | . | TRBJ2-5 | TRBV3-1 | CASSQPPNQETQYF | TGTGCCAGCAGCCAACCCCCCAACCAAGAGACCCAGTACTTC
. | . | TRBJ2-3 | TRBV29-1 | CSATRGLADTQYF | TGCAGCGCTACTCGGGGGTTGGCAGATACGCAGTATTTT
. | . | TRBJ1-1 | TRBV9 | CASSVGGEMNTEAFF | TGTGCCAGCAGCGTAGGGGGTGAGATGAACACTGAAGCTTTCTTT
. | . | TRBJ1-2 | TRBV20-1 | CSAELDTF | TGCAGTGCGGAATTGGACACCTTC
. | . | TRBJ2-5 | TRBV7-9 | CASSLDPLTQYF | TGTGCCAGCAGCTTAGACCCCCTAACCCAGTACTTC
TRBD2 | . | TRBJ2-3 | TRBV6-5 | CASSYPIRGEVKGDTQYF | TGTGCCAGCAGTTACCCGATCCGGGGGGAAGTAAAGGGAGATACGCAGTATTTT
. | once | TRBJ2-1 | TRBV2 | CASADNEQFF | TGTGCCAGCGCGGACAATGAGCAGTTCTTC
. | . | TRBJ1-2 | TRBV12-3/TRBV12-4 | CASSQPSQLKYGYTF | TGTGCCAGCAGTCAGCCCTCACAGCTAAAGTATGGCTACACCTTC
TRBD2 | . | TRBJ2-1 | TRBV7-8 | CASSSSGGTHNEQFF | TGTGCCAGCAGCTCCAGCGGGGGGACGCACAATGAGCAGTTCTTC
TRBD1 | once | TRBJ1-1 | TRBV13 | CASSLGNRGYNTEAFF | TGTGCCAGCAGCTTAGGAAACAGGGGATACAACACTGAAGCTTTCTTT
. | . | TRBJ1-6 | TRBV19 | CASSIDDSNNSPLHF | TGTGCCAGTAGTATAGATGACAGCAATAATTCACCCCTCCACTTT
. | . | TRBJ2-2 | TRBV7-9 | CASSYLYPGELFF | TGTGCCAGCAGCTATCTGTATCCCGGGGAGCTGTTTTTT
. | . | TRBJ1-1 | TRBV20-1 | CSARDQAGHGAFF | TGCAGTGCTAGAGATCAGGCAGGCCATGGGGCTTTCTTT
. | . | TRBJ1-1 | TRBV5-6 | CASSLTGDTEAFF | TGTGCCAGCAGCTTGACCGGGGACACTGAAGCTTTCTTT
. | few | TRBJ2-2 | TRBV9 | CASSVDPTGELFF | TGTGCCAGCAGCGTAGACCCTACCGGGGAGCTGTTTTTT
TRBD2 | . | TRBJ2-1 | TRBV2 | CASSGGTSGIVGEQFF | TGTGCCAGCAGTGGGGGGACTAGCGGGATCGTAGGTGAGCAGTTCTTC
. | . | TRBJ2-1 | TRBV27 | CASSLFLRGPEQFF | TGTGCCAGCAGTTTATTCCTGCGGGGACCTGAGCAGTTCTTC
. | . | TRBJ2-7 | TRBV12-3/TRBV12-4 | CASSLRIHEQYF | TGTGCCAGCAGTTTAAGGATCCACGAGCAGTACTTC
. | . | TRBJ1-2 | TRBV12-3/TRBV12-4 | CASTTTEAGGDYGYTF | TGTGCCAGCACCACCACCGAGGCGGGGGGCGACTATGGCTACACCTTC
. | . | TRBJ2-7 | TRBV30 | CAWSRSTYEQYF | TGTGCCTGGAGTCGGTCAACCTACGAGCAGTACTTC
. | . | TRBJ2-1 | TRBV14 | CASSQDPSEQFF | TGTGCCAGCAGCCAAGATCCAAGTGAGCAGTTCTTC
TRBD2 | . | TRBJ2-3 | TRBV20-1 | CSAAGLAGGDYTDTQYF | TGCAGTGCTGCCGGACTAGCGGGGGGGGACTACACAGATACGCAGTATTTT
. | . | TRBJ2-1 | TRBV29-1 | CSVESRNEQFF | TGCAGCGTTGAATCAAGGAATGAGCAGTTCTTC
. | . | TRBJ2-1 | TRBV29-1 | CSVDRGDSYNEQFF | TGCAGCGTTGATAGGGGAGACAGTTACAATGAGCAGTTCTTC
TRBD1 | . | TRBJ1-1 | TRBV7-9 | CASSPDRGNTEAFF | TGTGCCAGCAGCCCGGACAGGGGGAACACTGAAGCTTTCTTT
. | . | TRBJ2-5 | TRBV30 | CAWSVGAGVETQYF | TGTGCCTGGAGTGTAGGGGCCGGGGTAGAGACCCAGTACTTC
. | once | TRBJ2-2 | TRBV24-1 | CATSAAKTGELFF | TGTGCCACCAGTGCGGCGAAAACCGGGGAGCTGTTTTTT
. | once | TRBJ2-6 | TRBV19 | CASMITGSVASSGANVLTF | TGTGCCAGTATGATAACAGGGAGTGTCGCGAGCTCTGGGGCCAACGTCCTGACTTTC
. | . | TRBJ2-3 | TRBV7-9 | CASGTPLGLEQYF | TGTGCCAGCGGCACCCCCCTGGGGCTAGAGCAGTATTTT
TRBD1 | few | TRBJ1-6 | TRBV2 | CASSGQGGNSPLHF | TGTGCCAGCAGTGGACAGGGTGGAAATTCACCCCTCCACTTT
TRBD1 | . | TRBJ2-7 | TRBV12-3/TRBV12-4 | CASSPTGVGYEQYF | TGTGCCAGCAGTCCAACAGGGGTGGGCTACGAGCAGTACTTC
. | . | TRBJ1-1 | TRBV19 | CASSIGQSMNTEAFF | TGTGCCAGTAGTATTGGACAGAGCATGAACACTGAAGCTTTCTTT
. | . | TRBJ1-1 | TRBV29-1 | CSVPGKGTEAFF | TGCAGCGTTCCAGGGAAAGGCACTGAAGCTTTCTTT
. | few | TRBJ1-2 | TRBV29-1 | CSVERDGYTF | TGCAGCGTTGAAAGGGATGGCTACACCTTC
TRBD1 | . | TRBJ2-1 | TRBV12-3/TRBV12-4 | CASSLAGQGYDEQFF | TGTGCCAGCAGTTTAGCGGGACAGGGGTATGATGAGCAGTTCTTC
. | . | TRBJ2-1 | TRBV24-1 | CATSPGSYNEQFF | TGTGCCACCAGTCCGGGGTCGTACAATGAGCAGTTCTTC
. | . | TRBJ1-5 | TRBV3-1 | CASSQDDSHQPQHF | TGTGCCAGCAGCCAAGACGACAGCCATCAGCCCCAGCATTTT
. | . | TRBJ2-7 | TRBV27 | CASKAGQWSYEQYF | TGTGCCAGCAAAGCGGGACAGTGGTCCTACGAGCAGTACTTC
. | . | TRBJ1-1 | TRBV7-6 | CASSPLLAPEAFF | TGTGCCAGCAGCCCACTTCTAGCGCCTGAAGCTTTCTTT
. | . | TRBJ2-7 | TRBV6-5 | CASSEGQAYEQYF | TGTGCCAGCAGTGAAGGACAAGCCTACGAGCAGTACTTC
. | once | TRBJ1-6 | TRBV20-1 | CSASPNDRPLILHF | TGCAGTGCTAGCCCAAATGACAGGCCCCTCATCCTCCACTTT
. | . | TRBJ2-1 | TRBV5-1 | CATKTGTNEQFF | TGCGCCACTAAGACAGGGACTAATGAGCAGTTCTTC
. | . | TRBJ1-1 | TRBV7-3 | CASSSSLTDTEAFF | TGTGCCAGCAGTTCATCTCTAACGGACACTGAAGCTTTCTTT
. | . | TRBJ1-2 | TRBV19 | CASSPGGRANYGYTF | TGTGCCAGTAGTCCGGGGGGGAGAGCTAACTATGGCTACACCTTC
. | . | TRBJ2-2 | TRBV29-1 | CSVERSQGNTGELFF | TGCAGCGTTGAGAGGTCGCAGGGGAACACCGGGGAGCTGTTTTTT
TRBD1 | few | TRBJ2-7 | TRBV29-1 | CSVVPTGAYEQYF | TGCAGCGTTGTCCCTACAGGGGCCTACGAGCAGTACTTC
. | . | TRBJ1-5 | TRBV18 | CASSRGPRLSNQPQHF | TGTGCCAGCTCACGGGGCCCGAGGTTGAGCAATCAGCCCCAGCATTTT
. | . | TRBJ2-7 | TRBV12-3/TRBV12-4 | CASGIEQYF | TGTGCCTCGGGCATCGAGCAGTACTTC
. | . | TRBJ1-6 | TRBV14 | CASSSDIFNSPLHF | TGTGCCAGCAGCTCGGACATCTTTAATTCACCCCTCCACTTT
TRBD2 | . | TRBJ2-5 | TRBV20-1 | CSARPPGLPTETQYF | TGCAGTGCTAGACCCCCGGGACTACCGACGGAGACCCAGTACTTC
TRBD1 | . | TRBJ2-3 | TRBV7-6 | CASSPKGQGYFTQYF | TGTGCCAGCAGCCCCAAGGGACAGGGATACTTTACGCAGTATTTT
. | . | TRBJ2-1 | TRBV29-1 | CSVLGWGDEQFF | TGCAGCGTGCTCGGTTGGGGGGATGAGCAGTTCTTC